The 18 T cell receptor beta chains below all came from one sample that was sequenced in a study of T cell responses to AZD1222 COVID-19 vaccine. Clones were sequenced by immunoSEQ multiplex PCR, and TCRdb holds only the in-frame ones, with some missing. This table has about 180,000 clones, about 90% appearing once. This specimen was peripheral blood, taken 28 days after the second AZD1222 dose. The receptors derive from an adult who received the AZD1222 COVID-19 vaccine.

This chain joins TRBV5-1 and TRBJ2-1, with a weak D call TRBD1 (5 bases). Trimming removed 1 base at V and 7 bases at J, with 15 bases between. Germline assignment: CDR1 SGHRS and CDR2 YFSETQ. The CDR3 spans 15 residues. The CDR3 reads CASSLRLAGNNEQFF. DNA of the CDR3: TGCGCCAGCAGCTTGAGGTTGGCAGGGAATAATGAGCAGTTCTTC.

The rearrangement joins TRBV6-5 to TRBJ1-6; 7 nucleotides match TRBD1. This CDR3 is built from 15 residues. Germline loops: CDR1 MNHEY, CDR2 SVGAGI. V trimming: 5 bases; J trimming: 6 bases; junction bases outside the gene matches: 7. DNA for the CDR3: TGTGCCAGCAGTCCCCTGGCAGGGGGTAATTCACCCCTCCACTTT. This codes for CASSPLAGGNSPLHF.

The CDR3 bases are TGTGCCAGCAGCTCCGGGACAGGGGGTCTCATCTCTGGAAACACCATATATTTT. Its translation is CASSSGTGGLISGNTIYF. The gene calls are TRBV2 and TRBJ1-3; 11 bases map to TRBD1. This CDR3 is 18 amino acids long. With V trimmed by 6 bases and J by 0 bases, 10 bases remained unmatched. Looked up from germline, CDR1 is SNHLY and CDR2 is FYNNEI.

The V and J genes are TRBV6-5 and TRBJ2-2; D is unresolved. V lost 7 bases to trimming and J lost 7 bases, with 10 bases between them. The germline V gene has CDR1 MNHEY and CDR2 SVGAGI. This CDR3 comprises 12 residues. The CDR3 sequence is CASTHSGGELFF. The CDR3 DNA is TGTGCCAGCACTCACTCCGGCGGGGAGCTGTTTTTT.

The V and J genes are TRBV19 and TRBJ1-5, with 7 nucleotides matching TRBD1. CDR3 length equals 13 residues. Germline CDR1 LNHDA, CDR2 SQIVND (reference sequence). The V and J ends lost 5 bases and 4 bases, in that order; junction bases with no gene match: 2. The CDR3 DNA sequence: TGTGCCAGTAGTGTACAGGGGAATCAGCCCCAGCATTTT. It specifies CASSVQGNQPQHF.

The chain combines TRBV11-3 with TRBJ2-7, with D unresolved. CDR3 length: 14 residues. Trimming removed 5 bases from V and 0 bases from J, with 11 bases in between. Germline V gives CDR1 SGHNT, CDR2 YENEEA. The CDR3: CASSRGGLSYEQYF. CDR3 DNA sequence: TGTGCCAGCAGCAGAGGCGGCCTCTCCTACGAGCAGTACTTC. Full variable domain (outside the CDR3, taken from reference TRBV11-3 and TRBJ2-7): EAGVVQSPRYKIIEKKQPVAFWCNPISGHNTLYWYLQNLGQGPELLIRYENEEAVDDSQLPKDRFSAERLKGVDSTLKIQPAELGDSAVYLCASSRGGLSYEQYFGPGTRLTVT.

The chain joins TRBV30 to TRBJ1-5; the match to TRBD1 covers 7 bases. Germline CDR1 reads GTSNPN; CDR2 reads SVGIG (reference sequence). J lost 6 bases, V lost 2 bases, and 13 bases had no gene match. The CDR3 consists of 16 residues. CDR3 region: CAWSPRGVRGLQPQHF. DNA of the CDR3: TGTGCCTGGAGTCCGCGGGGTGTGAGGGGGCTTCAGCCCCAGCATTTT.

The chain has TRBV6-5 and TRBJ1-6; no clear D gene. The germline CDR1 and CDR2 sequences are MNHEY and SVGAGI. The V end was cut by 6 bases, the J end by 7 bases, with 13 bases between. The CDR3 length is 14 residues. The chain's CDR3 is CASRDTRYNSPLHF. As DNA, the CDR3 is TGTGCCAGCAGAGACACGAGATACAATTCACCCCTCCACTTT.

As to this clone: An end of the junction differs from the germline gene, which may be a read error. CDR3 coding DNA: TGCGCCAGCAGCCTTAGACAGGGCGGGTTGAACATCCAGTACTTC. This gives the protein CASSLRQGGLNIQYF. The chain combines TRBV4-1 with TRBJ2-4, with 7 bases that match TRBD1. This CDR3 region has 15 residues. Germline V gene data show CDR1 as MGHRA and CDR2 as YSYEKL.

The genes are TRBV4-3 and TRBJ2-7, with D perhaps TRBD2 (5 bases). V was clipped by 0 bases and J by 5 bases, with 8 bases between them. Looked up from germline, CDR1 is LGHNA and CDR2 is YSLEER. The CDR3 consists of 13 residues. The DNA of the CDR3 is TGCGCCAGCAGCCAAGATACCGGGGACGAGCAGTACTTC. Protein sequence: CASSQDTGDEQYF.

V gene TRBV10-3 combines with J gene TRBJ1-1; D is perhaps TRBD1 (6 bases). Germline values: CDR1 ENHRY, CDR2 SYGVKD. Between the trimmed V and J ends, which lost 4 bases and 2 bases, there was a span of 14 bases. The CDR3 spans 15 residues. CDR3 loop: CAISGDQGFNTEAFF. The CDR3 nucleotides read TGTGCCATCAGTGGCGACCAGGGGTTTAACACTGAAGCTTTCTTT.

V gene TRBV2 combines with J gene TRBJ1-3; 7 bases align to TRBD1. V trimming: 6 bases; J trimming: 3 bases; junction bases outside the gene matches: 5. The length of the CDR3 is 14 residues. Germline V gene sequence: CDR1 SNHLY, CDR2 FYNNEI. The CDR3 region is CASRPDRVGNTIYF. CDR3 nucleotides: TGTGCCAGCAGACCCGACAGGGTTGGAAACACCATATATTTT.

This clone was found a few times. The chain uses TRBV11-1 and TRBJ1-1; D remains unclear. Germline-derived CDR1 and CDR2 are SGHAT and FQDESV (reference sequence). Between the trimmed V and J ends, which lost 3 bases and 3 bases, there was a span of 11 bases. This CDR3 is built from 14 residues. The CDR3 DNA is TGTGCCAGCAGCTTCCGGAGTTGGGACACTGAAGCTTTCTTT. Translated: CASSFRSWDTEAFF.

This chain joins TRBV7-8 and TRBJ2-1, with TRBD2 matching 12 bases. The junction had 14 bases not matched to a gene; V was cut back by 1 base and J by 13 bases. The CDR3 sequence is 17 residues long. Looked up from germline, CDR1 is SGHVS and CDR2 is FQNEAQ. The CDR3 region is CASSLGPPRLAGVQQFF. CDR3 DNA: TGTGCCAGCAGCTTAGGGCCCCCACGACTAGCGGGGGTGCAACAGTTCTTC.

The chain joins TRBV19 to TRBJ1-1; tentatively, D is TRBD1 (5 bases). Germline CDR1 LNHDA, CDR2 SQIVND (reference sequence). The CDR3 has 13 amino acids. The germline V and J ends were trimmed by 5 bases and 11 bases, with 18 bases remaining between them. The CDR3 DNA reads TGTGCCAGTAGTCAAACACCGGGGCTTGTCGCTTTCTTT. It is translated as CASSQTPGLVAFF.

This sequence joins TRBV5-1 and TRBJ2-5; maybe TRBD1 (7 bases). The CDR3 has 14 amino acids. Germline CDR1 and CDR2: SGHRS and YFSETQ. V shed 4 bases and J shed 3 bases, with 13 bases lying between them. The CDR3 here is CASSPQGGEETQYF. The CDR3 nucleotides read TGCGCCAGCAGCCCGCAGGGGGGAGAAGAGACCCAGTACTTC.

The V call is TRBV3-1 (or the pseudogene TRBV3-2), the J call TRBJ2-3, with 10 bases lining up with TRBD2. CDR1 and CDR2 (germline): LGHDT, YNNKEL (reference sequence). With V trimmed by 2 bases and J by 0 bases, 5 bases remained unmatched. The CDR3 extends over 17 amino acids. The CDR3 region is CASSQSTSGVSTDTQYF. CDR3 in DNA: TGTGCCAGCAGCCAAAGTACTAGCGGGGTTAGCACAGATACGCAGTATTTT.

The chain links TRBV3-1 (or the pseudogene TRBV3-2) to TRBJ2-1, with TRBD1 matching over 8 bases. Germline CDR1 and CDR2: LGHDT and YNNKEL (reference sequence). The CDR3 is 15 residues long. V lost 5 bases and J lost 0; bases outside the gene matches: 3. CDR3 residues: CASSSGQGSYNEQFF. The CDR3 DNA follows: TGTGCCAGCAGCTCTGGACAGGGCTCCTACAATGAGCAGTTCTTC.